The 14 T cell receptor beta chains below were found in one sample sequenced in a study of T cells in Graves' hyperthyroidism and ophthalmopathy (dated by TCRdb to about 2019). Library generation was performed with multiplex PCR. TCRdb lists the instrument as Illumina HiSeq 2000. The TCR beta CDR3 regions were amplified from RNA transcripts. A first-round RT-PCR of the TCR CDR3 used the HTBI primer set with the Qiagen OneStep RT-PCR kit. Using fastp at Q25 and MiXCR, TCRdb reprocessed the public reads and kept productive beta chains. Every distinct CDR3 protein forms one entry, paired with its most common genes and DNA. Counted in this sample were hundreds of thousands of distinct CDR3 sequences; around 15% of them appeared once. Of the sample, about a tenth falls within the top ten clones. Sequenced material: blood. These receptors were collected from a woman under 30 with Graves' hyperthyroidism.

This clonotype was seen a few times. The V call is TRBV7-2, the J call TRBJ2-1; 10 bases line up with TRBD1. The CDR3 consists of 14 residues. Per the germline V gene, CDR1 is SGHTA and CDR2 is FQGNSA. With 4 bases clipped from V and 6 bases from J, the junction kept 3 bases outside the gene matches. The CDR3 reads CASSSGTGVNEQFF. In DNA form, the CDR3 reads TGTGCCAGCAGCTCCGGGACAGGGGTCAATGAGCAGTTCTTC.

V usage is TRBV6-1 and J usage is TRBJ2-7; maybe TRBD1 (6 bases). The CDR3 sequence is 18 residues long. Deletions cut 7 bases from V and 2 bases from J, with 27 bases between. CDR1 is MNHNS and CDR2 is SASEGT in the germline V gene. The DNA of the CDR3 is TGTGCCAGCACCGAAGCAGGGGTTGGGAGTCTGGGGACCTACGAGCAGTACTTC. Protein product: CASTEAGVGSLGTYEQYF.

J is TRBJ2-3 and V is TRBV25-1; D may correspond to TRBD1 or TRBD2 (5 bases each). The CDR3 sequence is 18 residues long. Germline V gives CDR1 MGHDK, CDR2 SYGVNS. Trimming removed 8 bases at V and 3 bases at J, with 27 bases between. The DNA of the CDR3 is TGTGCCAGCGAGCGTTCACCGGGACCCATCTGGAGGACAGATACGCAGTATTTT. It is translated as CASERSPGPIWRTDTQYF.

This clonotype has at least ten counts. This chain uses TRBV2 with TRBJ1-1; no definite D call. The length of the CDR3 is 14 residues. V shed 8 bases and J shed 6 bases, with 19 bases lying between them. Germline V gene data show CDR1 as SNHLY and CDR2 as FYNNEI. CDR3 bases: TGTGCCAGCCGCCGATGGGCGACCGGACCTGAAGCTTTCTTT. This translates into CASRRWATGPEAFF.

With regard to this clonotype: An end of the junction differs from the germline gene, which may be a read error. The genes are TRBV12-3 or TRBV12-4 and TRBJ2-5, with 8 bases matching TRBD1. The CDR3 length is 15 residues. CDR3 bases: TGTGCCAGCGGCCTACAGGGGGTTTTTCAAGAGGCCCAGTACTTC. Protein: CASGLQGVFQEAQYF.

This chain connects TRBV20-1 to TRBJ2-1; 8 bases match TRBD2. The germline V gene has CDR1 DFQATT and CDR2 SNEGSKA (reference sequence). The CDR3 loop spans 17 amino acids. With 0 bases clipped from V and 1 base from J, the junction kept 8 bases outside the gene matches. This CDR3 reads CSARDLGLAVSYNEQFF. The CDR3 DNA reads TGCAGTGCTAGAGACCTCGGACTAGCTGTTTCCTACAATGAGCAGTTCTTC.

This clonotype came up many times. CDR3 nucleotide sequence: TGTGCCAGCAGTTTCGGGACTGCATACAATGAGCAGTTCTTC. It yields the protein CASSFGTAYNEQFF. The rearrangement joins TRBV6-2 or TRBV6-3 to TRBJ2-1; the D gene is possibly TRBD2 (6 bases). CDR3 length: 14 residues. CDR1 is MNHEY and CDR2 is SVGEGT in the germline V gene. Trimming took off 4 bases at V and 4 bases at J, with 11 bases between the two ends.

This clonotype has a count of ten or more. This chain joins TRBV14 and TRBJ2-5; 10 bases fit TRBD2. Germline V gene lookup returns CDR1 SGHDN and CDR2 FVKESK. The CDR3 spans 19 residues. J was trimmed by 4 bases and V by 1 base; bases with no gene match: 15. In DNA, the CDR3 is TGTGCCAGCAGCCAAGTCTGGGCTAGCGGGAGTATGAGGAGAGAGACCCAGTACTTC. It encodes CASSQVWASGSMRRETQYF. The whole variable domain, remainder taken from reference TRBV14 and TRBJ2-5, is EAGVTQFPSHSVIEKGQTVTLRCDPISGHDNLYWYRRVMGKEIKFLLHFVKESKQDESGMPNNRFLAERTGGTYSTLKVQPAELEDSGVYFCASSQVWASGSMRRETQYFGPGTRLLVL.

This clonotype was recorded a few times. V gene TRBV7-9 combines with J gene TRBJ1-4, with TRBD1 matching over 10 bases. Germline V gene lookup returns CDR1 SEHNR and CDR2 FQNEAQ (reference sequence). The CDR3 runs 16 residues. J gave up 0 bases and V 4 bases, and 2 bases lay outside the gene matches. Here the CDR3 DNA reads TGTGCCAGCAGCTCTGGACAGGGGGCAACTAATGAAAAACTGTTTTTT. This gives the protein CASSSGQGATNEKLFF.

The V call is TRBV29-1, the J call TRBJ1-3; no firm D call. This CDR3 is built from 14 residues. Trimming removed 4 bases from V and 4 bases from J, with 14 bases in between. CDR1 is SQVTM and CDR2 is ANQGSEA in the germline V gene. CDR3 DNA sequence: TGCAGCGTTGTAGTTGAGGCCCTCGGAAACACCATATATTTT. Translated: CSVVVEALGNTIYF.

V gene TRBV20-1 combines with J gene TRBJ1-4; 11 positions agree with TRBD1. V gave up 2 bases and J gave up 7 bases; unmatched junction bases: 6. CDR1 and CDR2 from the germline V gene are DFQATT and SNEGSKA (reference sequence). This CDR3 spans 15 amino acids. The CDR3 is CSARYSDRGLEKLFF. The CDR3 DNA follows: TGCAGTGCTAGATACTCGGACAGGGGGCTTGAAAAACTGTTTTTT.

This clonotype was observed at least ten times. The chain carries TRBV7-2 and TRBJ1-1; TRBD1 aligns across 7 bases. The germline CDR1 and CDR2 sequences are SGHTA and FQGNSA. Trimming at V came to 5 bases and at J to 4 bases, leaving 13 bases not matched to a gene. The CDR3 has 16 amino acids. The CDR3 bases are TGTGCCAGCAGCCCCTCTCAGGGGGAGGGGATCACTGAAGCTTTCTTT. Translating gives CASSPSQGEGITEAFF.

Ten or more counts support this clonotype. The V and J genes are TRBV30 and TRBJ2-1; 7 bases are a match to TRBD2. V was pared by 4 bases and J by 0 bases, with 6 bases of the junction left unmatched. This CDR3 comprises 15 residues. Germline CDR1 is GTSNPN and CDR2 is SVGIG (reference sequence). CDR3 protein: CAWNPGLSSYNEQFF. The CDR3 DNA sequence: TGTGCCTGGAACCCGGGACTAAGCTCCTACAATGAGCAGTTCTTC.

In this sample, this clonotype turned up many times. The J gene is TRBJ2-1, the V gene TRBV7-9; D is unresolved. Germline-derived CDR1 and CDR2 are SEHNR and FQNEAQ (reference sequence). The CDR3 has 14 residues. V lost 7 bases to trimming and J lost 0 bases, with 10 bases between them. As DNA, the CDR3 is TGTGCCAGCACCGTGACACCCTCCTACAATGAGCAGTTCTTC. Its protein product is CASTVTPSYNEQFF.